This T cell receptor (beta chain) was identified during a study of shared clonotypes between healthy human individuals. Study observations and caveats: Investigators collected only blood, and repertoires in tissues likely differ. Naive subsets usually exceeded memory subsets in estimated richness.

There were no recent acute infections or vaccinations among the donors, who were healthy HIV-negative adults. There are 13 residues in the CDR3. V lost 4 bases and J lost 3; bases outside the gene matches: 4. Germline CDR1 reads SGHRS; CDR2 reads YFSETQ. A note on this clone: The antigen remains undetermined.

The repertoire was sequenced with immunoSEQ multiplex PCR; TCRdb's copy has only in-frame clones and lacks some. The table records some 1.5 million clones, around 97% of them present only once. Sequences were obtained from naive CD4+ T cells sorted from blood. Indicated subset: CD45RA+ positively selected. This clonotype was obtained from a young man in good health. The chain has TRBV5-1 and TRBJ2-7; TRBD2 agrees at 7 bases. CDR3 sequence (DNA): TGCGCCAGCAGCCCCAGGACTAGCTACGAGCAGTACTTC. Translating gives CASSPRTSYEQYF.